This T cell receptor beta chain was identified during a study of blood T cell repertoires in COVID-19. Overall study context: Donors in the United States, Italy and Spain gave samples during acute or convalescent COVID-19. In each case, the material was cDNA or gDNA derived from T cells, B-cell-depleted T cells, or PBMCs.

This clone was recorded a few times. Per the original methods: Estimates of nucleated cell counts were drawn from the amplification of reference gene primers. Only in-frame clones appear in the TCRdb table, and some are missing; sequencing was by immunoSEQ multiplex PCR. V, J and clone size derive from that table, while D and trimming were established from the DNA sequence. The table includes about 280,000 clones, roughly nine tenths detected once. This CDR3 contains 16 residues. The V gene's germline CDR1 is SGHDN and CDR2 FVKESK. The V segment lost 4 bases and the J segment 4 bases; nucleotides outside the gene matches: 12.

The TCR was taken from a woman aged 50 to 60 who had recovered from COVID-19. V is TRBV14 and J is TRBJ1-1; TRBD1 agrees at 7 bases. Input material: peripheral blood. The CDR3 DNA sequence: TGTGCCAGCAGCCCCGTAGGGGGCGAGGGGGGCACTGAAGCTTTCTTT. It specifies CASSPVGGEGGTEAFF. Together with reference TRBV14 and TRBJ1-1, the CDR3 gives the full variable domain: EAGVTQFPSHSVIEKGQTVTLRCDPISGHDNLYWYRRVMGKEIKFLLHFVKESKQDESGMPNNRFLAERTGGTYSTLKVQPAELEDSGVYFCASSPVGGEGGTEAFFGQGTRLTVV.